This T cell receptor beta chain came from a study of T-cell reconstitution after alpha-beta-depleted transplantation in children listed by TCRdb under 2016. At the level of the whole study: Using TCR repertoire profiling, the study quantitatively followed how T-cell immune reconstitution unfolded in children after TCRalphabeta/CD19-depleted allogeneic hematopoietic cell transplantation.

V and J lose 6 bases and 5 bases, and a span of 26 bases separates them. The CDR3 runs 18 residues from the cysteine to the phenylalanine. The kept DNA is CDR3 alone, 54 bases in frame from the first base. The library was obtained by PCR. The listed sequencing device is Illumina HiSeq 2500. TCR library preparation used molecular barcoding, with unique molecular identifiers applied to normalize quantification of the TCRbeta repertoire. TCRdb reprocessing: public reads trimmed at Q25 with fastp, clones called with MiXCR, in-frame beta chains kept. A single entry per CDR3 protein holds the most common genes and DNA from its merged rows. The sample records roughly 90,000 distinct CDR3 sequences, 9% to 15% of which are singletons. Together, the top ten hold over 11% of the sample. This clonotype was seen many times. What this receptor recognizes is not known. Base qualities are not provided; no much larger clone lies one nucleotide away.

Here the chain combines TRBV12-3 or TRBV12-4 and TRBJ1-5; the D segment cannot be called with confidence. The TCR was taken from a human donor who donated a stem cell graft to a child with inherited bone marrow failure. The sample in question was PBMCs from the stem cell graft donor, obtained from the stem cell graft. The CDR3 here reads CASSLAPGAGRRDQPQHF. In nucleotides, the sequence is TGTGCCAGCAGCCTTGCGCCAGGAGCAGGCAGGAGAGATCAGCCCCAGCATTTT.